The sample holds a few counts of the clone carrying this T cell receptor (beta chain). Its antigen remains unknown. A read error may account for a junction end that differs from germline. TCRdb analysed the 5' RACE reads with MiXCR anew, one entry per CDR3 protein. The data hold hundreds of thousands of distinct CDR3 sequences, with 8.6% observed a single time. This specimen comes from a study of identical twins. The study's findings and limits: Rather than following the same donors, the conclusions depended on cross-sectional statistical analysis. Twin pairs had excess sharing that was weaker in beta out-of-frame sequences.

The CDR3 loop spans 14 amino acids. The V gene's germline CDR1 is LGHDT and CDR2 YNNKEL (reference sequence). The same data also went into a second study, on yellow fever vaccine responses in identical twins.

The TCR was taken from a woman in her late teens or twenties in good health. Sequenced sample: PBMCs. The chain is built from TRBV3-1 and TRBJ2-6, with a possible D match to TRBD1 (5 bases). The DNA of the CDR3 is TGTGCGAGCAGTGGGGCAGCGGGGGCCAACGTCCTGACTTTC. Protein product: CASSGAAGANVLTF.